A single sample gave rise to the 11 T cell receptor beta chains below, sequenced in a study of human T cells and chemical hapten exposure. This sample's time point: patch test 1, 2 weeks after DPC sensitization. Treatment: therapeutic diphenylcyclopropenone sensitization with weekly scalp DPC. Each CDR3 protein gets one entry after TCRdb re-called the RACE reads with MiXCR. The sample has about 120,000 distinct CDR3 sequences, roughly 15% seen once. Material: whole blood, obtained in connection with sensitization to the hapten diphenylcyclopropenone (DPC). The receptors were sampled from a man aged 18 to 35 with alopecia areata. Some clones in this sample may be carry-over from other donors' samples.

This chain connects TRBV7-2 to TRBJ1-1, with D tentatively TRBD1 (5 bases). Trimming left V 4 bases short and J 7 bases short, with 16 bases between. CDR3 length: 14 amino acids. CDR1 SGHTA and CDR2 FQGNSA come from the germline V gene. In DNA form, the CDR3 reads TGTGCCAGCAGCTCCCGTACCGGGACTCTTGAAGCTTTCTTT. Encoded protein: CASSSRTGTLEAFF. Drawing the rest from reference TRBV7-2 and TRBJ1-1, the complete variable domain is GAGVSQSPSNKVTEKGKDVELRCDPISGHTALYWYRQSLGQGLEFLIYFQGNSAPDKSGLPSDRFSAERTGGSVSTLTIQRTQQEDSAVYLCASSSRTGTLEAFFGQGTRLTVV.

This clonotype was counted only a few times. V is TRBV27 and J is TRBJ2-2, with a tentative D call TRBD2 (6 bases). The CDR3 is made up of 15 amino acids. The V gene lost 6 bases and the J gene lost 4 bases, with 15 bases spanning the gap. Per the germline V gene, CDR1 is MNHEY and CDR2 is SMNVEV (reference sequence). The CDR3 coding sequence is TGTGCCAGCAGAGCCACTAGCCCCGGCACCGGGGAGCTGTTTTTT. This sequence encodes CASRATSPGTGELFF.

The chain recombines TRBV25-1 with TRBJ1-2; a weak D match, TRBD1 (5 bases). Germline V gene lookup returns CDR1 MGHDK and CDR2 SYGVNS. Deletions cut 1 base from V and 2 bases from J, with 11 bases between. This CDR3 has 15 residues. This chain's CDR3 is CASSESVGQNYGYTF. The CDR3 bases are TGTGCCAGCAGTGAATCTGTGGGGCAGAACTATGGCTACACCTTC.

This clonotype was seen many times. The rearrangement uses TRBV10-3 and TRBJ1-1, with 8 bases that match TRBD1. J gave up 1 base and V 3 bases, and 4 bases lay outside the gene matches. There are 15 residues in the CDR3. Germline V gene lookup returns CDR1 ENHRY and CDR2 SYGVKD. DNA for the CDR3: TGTGCCATCAGTGATCAGGGGGCGAGGAACACTGAAGCTTTCTTT. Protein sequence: CAISDQGARNTEAFF.

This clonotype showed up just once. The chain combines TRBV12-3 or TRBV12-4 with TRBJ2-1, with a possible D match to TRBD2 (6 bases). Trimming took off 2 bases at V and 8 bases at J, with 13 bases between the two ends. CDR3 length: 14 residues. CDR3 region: CASSLRGLVYEQFF. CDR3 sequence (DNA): TGTGCCAGCAGTTTACGGGGGTTAGTCTATGAGCAGTTCTTC.

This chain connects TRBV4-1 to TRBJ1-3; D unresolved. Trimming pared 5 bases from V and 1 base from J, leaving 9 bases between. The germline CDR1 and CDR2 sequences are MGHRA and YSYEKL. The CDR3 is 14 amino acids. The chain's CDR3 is CASSVDISGNTIYF. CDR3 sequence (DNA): TGCGCCAGCAGCGTCGACATTTCTGGAAACACCATATATTTT.

In DNA, the CDR3 is TGTGCCAGCAGTTTTCGGACAGGGTTATACGAGCAGTACTTC. It translates to CASSFRTGLYEQYF. The genes are TRBV27 and TRBJ2-7; 8 positions match TRBD1. CDR3 length equals 14 residues. V was clipped by 3 bases and J by 4 bases; unmatched bases: 5. Germline values: CDR1 MNHEY, CDR2 SMNVEV (reference sequence).

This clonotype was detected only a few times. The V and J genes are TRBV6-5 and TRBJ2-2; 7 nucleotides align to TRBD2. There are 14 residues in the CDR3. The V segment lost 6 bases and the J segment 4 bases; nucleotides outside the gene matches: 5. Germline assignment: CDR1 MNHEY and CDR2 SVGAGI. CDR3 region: CASSPQRGTGELFF. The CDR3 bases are TGTGCCAGCAGCCCTCAGCGGGGCACCGGGGAGCTGTTTTTT.

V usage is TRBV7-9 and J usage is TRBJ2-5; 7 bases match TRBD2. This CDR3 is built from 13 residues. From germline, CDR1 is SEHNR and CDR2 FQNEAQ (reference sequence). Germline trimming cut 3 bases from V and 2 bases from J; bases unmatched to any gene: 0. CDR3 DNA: TGTGCCAGCAGCTTGGGGGGGCAAGAGACCCAGTACTTC. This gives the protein CASSLGGQETQYF.

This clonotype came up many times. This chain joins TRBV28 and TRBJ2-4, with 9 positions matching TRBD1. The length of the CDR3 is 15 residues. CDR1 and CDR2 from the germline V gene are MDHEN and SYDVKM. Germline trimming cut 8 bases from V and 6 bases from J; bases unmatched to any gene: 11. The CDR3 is CASRTGGTGINIQYF. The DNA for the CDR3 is TGTGCCAGCCGAACAGGTGGGACAGGGATAAACATTCAGTACTTC. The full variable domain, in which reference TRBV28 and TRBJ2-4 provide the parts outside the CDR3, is DVKVTQSSRYLVKRTGEKVFLECVQDMDHENMFWYRQDPGLGLRLIYFSYDVKMKEKGDIPEGYSVSREKKERFSLILESASTNQTSMYLCASRTGGTGINIQYFGAGTRLSVL.

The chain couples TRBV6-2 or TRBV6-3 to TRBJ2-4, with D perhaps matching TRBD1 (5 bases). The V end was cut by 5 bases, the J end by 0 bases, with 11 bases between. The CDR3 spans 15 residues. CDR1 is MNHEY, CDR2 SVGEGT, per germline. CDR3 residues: CASSPRQLAKNIQYF. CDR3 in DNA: TGTGCCAGCAGTCCGCGACAGCTAGCCAAAAACATTCAGTACTTC.